What follows describes a single T cell receptor beta chain. Its antigen target is currently unknown. The record has no base qualities; no much larger clone is one base away. According to the study, the label for this sample's treatment or condition signals: in vitro stimulation with specific CMV peptide epitopes to enrich CMV-specific T cells. The sample comes from a study of T cell repertoires in cytomegalovirus infection (dated by TCRdb to the late 2010s). With regard to the full study: The peptide stimulations were aimed at well-studied HLA-B-restricted epitopes as well as recently identified HLA-C-restricted CMV epitopes, whose presentation resists viral immunomodulation. Because public TCR beta signatures pointed to carriage of CMV infection together with the matching HLA type, the HLA type of each donor mattered for the analysis.

CDR3 length: 15 amino acids, cysteine to phenylalanine. The CDR3 DNA has 45 bases and is translated from base 1. Trimming takes 0 bases from V and 1 base from J, and the germline ends sit 9 bases apart. CDR1 and CDR2, per the germline V gene (reference sequence), are DFQATT and SNEGSKA. These reads were obtained on an Illumina HiSeq 1500. Using fastp at Q25 and MiXCR, TCRdb reprocessed the public reads and kept productive beta chains. Rows are combined by CDR3 protein, so each entry shows the most common genes and DNA. Counted in this sample were some 800,000 distinct CDR3 sequences; roughly 28% of them appeared once. Of the sample, around 12% is held by the ten largest clones. Points the paper makes about the study in general: Carriers of CMV infection plus the relevant HLA type were discriminated by the cumulative frequency of public TCR beta family members in the study cohort and in an independent roughly 340-donor cohort. The ex vivo response was dominated by HLA-C-restricted CMV-specific TCR beta clonotypes, which also provided the single most frequent clonotype in two of eight donors.

The sequenced sample was cultured CD8+ T cells from PBMCs, obtained from culture after CMV antigen stimulation. The TCR originated in a human donor in good health (CMV status not recorded). Some clones in this sample may be carry-over from other donors' samples. Here the chain combines TRBV20-1 and TRBJ2-2; no D gene can be assigned with confidence. CDR3 reads: CSARDQGRNTGELFF. In nucleotide form, the sequence is TGCAGTGCTAGAGATCAAGGACGGAACACCGGGGAGCTGTTTTTT.